These T cell receptor beta chains were read from a single sample in a study of T cell responses to AZD1222 COVID-19 vaccine. Clones were read by immunoSEQ multiplex PCR, and TCRdb kept only the in-frame ones, dropping some. The table has roughly 190,000 clones, roughly 92% seen once. The starting material was peripheral blood, obtained on day 0 of AZD1222 vaccination. These receptor sequences come from an adult in good health. The conserved cysteine and the conserved F or W are not part of the CDR3 here. Each record gives: D gene, V gene, CDR3 protein. The D gene is left open where the match is weak.

d_gene: -; v_gene: TRBV6-1; CDR3aa: ASSEAPTGYEQF
d_gene: TRBD1; v_gene: TRBV3-1/TRBV3-2; CDR3aa: ASSQPGQTYEQY
d_gene: TRBD1; v_gene: TRBV11-2; CDR3aa: ASSLVGQNQPQH
d_gene: -; v_gene: TRBV3-1/TRBV3-2; CDR3aa: ASSQGPSGGGQPQH
d_gene: -; v_gene: TRBV27; CDR3aa: ASTTSWGASGSNEKLF
d_gene: -; v_gene: TRBV2; CDR3aa: ASSLRAAEQY
d_gene: -; v_gene: TRBV18; CDR3aa: ASSPFGSAPQEAQY
d_gene: TRBD2; v_gene: TRBV9; CDR3aa: ASREFVSSGASSSYNEQF
d_gene: -; v_gene: TRBV29-1; CDR3aa: SVAVLANYGYT
d_gene: TRBD1; v_gene: TRBV28; CDR3aa: ASSTGDATNEKLF
d_gene: TRBD1; v_gene: TRBV28; CDR3aa: ASSVGTGLEETQY
d_gene: TRBD1; v_gene: TRBV2; CDR3aa: ASNPPGTGVREQY
d_gene: TRBD1; v_gene: TRBV5-1; CDR3aa: ASREQGARNTEAF
d_gene: -; v_gene: TRBV2; CDR3aa: ASSGQRSGNTIY
d_gene: -; v_gene: TRBV19; CDR3aa: ASSSAGQGTQY
d_gene: TRBD1; v_gene: TRBV2; CDR3aa: ATVQGAGQPQH
d_gene: -; v_gene: TRBV6-5; CDR3aa: ASSIDRYGYT
d_gene: TRBD2; v_gene: TRBV5-6; CDR3aa: ASSRNTREGSGSYNEQF
d_gene: -; v_gene: TRBV11-2; CDR3aa: ASNSEGNYGYT
d_gene: TRBD1; v_gene: TRBV3-1/TRBV3-2; CDR3aa: ASSQDSQGVSPLH
d_gene: TRBD1; v_gene: TRBV10-3; CDR3aa: AITGQVSSGNTIY
d_gene: TRBD1; v_gene: TRBV5-5; CDR3aa: ASSLPEDRGRDTGELF
d_gene: -; v_gene: TRBV30; CDR3aa: AWSAQSSYNSPLH
d_gene: TRBD1; v_gene: TRBV28; CDR3aa: ASSAPGQGRYEQY
d_gene: -; v_gene: TRBV29-1; CDR3aa: SVESGTYGYT
d_gene: -; v_gene: TRBV28; CDR3aa: ASSLDRYNEQF
d_gene: TRBD2; v_gene: TRBV7-9; CDR3aa: ASSYLASGAYNEQF
d_gene: TRBD2; v_gene: TRBV5-8; CDR3aa: ASSWGTSGVNEQF
d_gene: -; v_gene: TRBV4-1; CDR3aa: ASSQEAGTTPLH
d_gene: -; v_gene: TRBV5-6; CDR3aa: ASSLGGPEKLF
d_gene: TRBD1; v_gene: TRBV6-5; CDR3aa: ASMTGEHEKLF
d_gene: -; v_gene: TRBV11-2; CDR3aa: ASSLWGKYEKLF
d_gene: TRBD1; v_gene: TRBV19; CDR3aa: ASSPLRGSNSPLH
d_gene: -; v_gene: TRBV6-5; CDR3aa: ASSYSWGPQETQY
d_gene: -; v_gene: TRBV16; CDR3aa: ASSQSGFGQPQH
d_gene: -; v_gene: TRBV12-3/TRBV12-4; CDR3aa: ASSPPGDRGYT
d_gene: TRBD1; v_gene: TRBV27; CDR3aa: ASSSNRGRGNEQF
d_gene: -; v_gene: TRBV7-8; CDR3aa: ASSLRTGAGDVIYEQY
d_gene: TRBD1; v_gene: TRBV5-8; CDR3aa: ASSQVGTANYGYT
d_gene: TRBD2; v_gene: TRBV7-9; CDR3aa: ASSPRGSLAGAYNEQF
d_gene: -; v_gene: TRBV5-8; CDR3aa: ASSLLVENIQY
d_gene: -; v_gene: TRBV20-1; CDR3aa: SAHPGGGYT
d_gene: -; v_gene: TRBV5-4; CDR3aa: ASSSRTDTDTQY
d_gene: TRBD2; v_gene: TRBV3-1/TRBV3-2; CDR3aa: ASSQAGTSGETQY
d_gene: TRBD1; v_gene: TRBV6-5; CDR3aa: ASKGQGPYEQY
d_gene: TRBD1; v_gene: TRBV30; CDR3aa: AWGQGNTEAF
d_gene: TRBD2; v_gene: TRBV11-3; CDR3aa: ASSTSGGSTDTQY
d_gene: TRBD2; v_gene: TRBV7-3; CDR3aa: ASSLFLAGGLDTQY
d_gene: TRBD2; v_gene: TRBV3-1/TRBV3-2; CDR3aa: ASSQGPPSGSYTDTQY
d_gene: -; v_gene: TRBV2; CDR3aa: ASTVRGAGTEAF
d_gene: TRBD1; v_gene: TRBV5-1; CDR3aa: ASTGQGREQY
d_gene: TRBD1; v_gene: TRBV7-9; CDR3aa: ASTKDRTEAF
d_gene: -; v_gene: TRBV14; CDR3aa: ASSQKRGTANEKLF
d_gene: -; v_gene: TRBV5-4; CDR3aa: ASSPGGVPGEKLF
d_gene: -; v_gene: TRBV24-1; CDR3aa: ATSDSGYGYT